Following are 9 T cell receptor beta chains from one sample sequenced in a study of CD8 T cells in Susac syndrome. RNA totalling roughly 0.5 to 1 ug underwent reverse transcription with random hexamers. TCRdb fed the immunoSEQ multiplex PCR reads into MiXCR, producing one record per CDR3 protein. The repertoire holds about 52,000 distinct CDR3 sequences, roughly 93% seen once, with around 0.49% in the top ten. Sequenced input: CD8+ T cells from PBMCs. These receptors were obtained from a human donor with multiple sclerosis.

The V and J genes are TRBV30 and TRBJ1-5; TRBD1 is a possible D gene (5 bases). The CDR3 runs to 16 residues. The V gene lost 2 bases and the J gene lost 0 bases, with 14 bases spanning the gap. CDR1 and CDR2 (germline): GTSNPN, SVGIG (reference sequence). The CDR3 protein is CAWSLGDFISNQPQHF. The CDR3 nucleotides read TGTGCCTGGAGTCTCGGGGACTTCATTAGCAATCAGCCCCAGCATTTT.

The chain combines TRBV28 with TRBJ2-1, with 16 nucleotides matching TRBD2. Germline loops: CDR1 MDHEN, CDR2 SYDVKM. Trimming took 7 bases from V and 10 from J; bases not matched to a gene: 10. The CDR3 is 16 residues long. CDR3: CASTTPGLAGGNEQFF. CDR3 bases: TGTGCCAGCACTACACCGGGACTAGCGGGGGGGAACGAGCAGTTCTTC.

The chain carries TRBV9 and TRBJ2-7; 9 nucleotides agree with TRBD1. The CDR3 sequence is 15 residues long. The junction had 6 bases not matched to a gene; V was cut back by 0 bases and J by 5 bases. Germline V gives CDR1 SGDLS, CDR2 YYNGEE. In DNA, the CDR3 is TGTGCCAGCAGCGTAGCCGGGACAGGGTTCAACGAGCAGTACTTC. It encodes CASSVAGTGFNEQYF.

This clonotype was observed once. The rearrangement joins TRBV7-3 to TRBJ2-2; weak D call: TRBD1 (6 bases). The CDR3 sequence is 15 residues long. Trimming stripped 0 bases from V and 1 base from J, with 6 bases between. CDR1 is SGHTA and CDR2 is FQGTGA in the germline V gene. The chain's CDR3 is CASSLTGGNTGELFF. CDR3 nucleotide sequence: TGTGCCAGCAGCTTAACAGGGGGGAACACCGGGGAGCTGTTTTTT.

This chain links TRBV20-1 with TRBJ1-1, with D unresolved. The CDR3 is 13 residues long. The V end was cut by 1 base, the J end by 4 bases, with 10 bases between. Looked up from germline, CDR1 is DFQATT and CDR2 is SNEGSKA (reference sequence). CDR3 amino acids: CSARGIPATEAFF. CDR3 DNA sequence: TGCAGTGCTAGAGGAATCCCAGCCACTGAAGCTTTCTTT.

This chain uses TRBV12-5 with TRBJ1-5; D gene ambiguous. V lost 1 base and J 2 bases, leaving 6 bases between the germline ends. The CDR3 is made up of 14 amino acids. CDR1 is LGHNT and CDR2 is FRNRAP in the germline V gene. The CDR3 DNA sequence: TGTGCTAGTGGTTTGGAGGGTGGCAATCAGCCCCAGCATTTT. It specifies CASGLEGGNQPQHF.

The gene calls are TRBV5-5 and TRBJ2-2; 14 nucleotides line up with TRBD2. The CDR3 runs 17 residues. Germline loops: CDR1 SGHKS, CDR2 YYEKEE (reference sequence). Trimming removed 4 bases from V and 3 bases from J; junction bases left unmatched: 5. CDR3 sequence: CASSLGLAGAHTGELFF. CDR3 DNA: TGTGCCAGCAGCCTGGGACTAGCGGGGGCGCACACCGGGGAGCTGTTTTTT. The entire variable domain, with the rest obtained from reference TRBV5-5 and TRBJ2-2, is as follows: DAGVTQSPTHLIKTRGQQVTLRCSPISGHKSVSWYQQVLGQGPQFIFQYYEKEERGRGNFPDRFSARQFPNYSSELNVNALLLGDSALYLCASSLGLAGAHTGELFFGEGSRLTVL.

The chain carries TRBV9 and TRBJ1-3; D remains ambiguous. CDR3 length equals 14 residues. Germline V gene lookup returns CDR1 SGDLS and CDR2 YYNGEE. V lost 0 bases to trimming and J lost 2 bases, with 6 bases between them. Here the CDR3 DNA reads TGTGCCAGCAGCGTAGGGAGTCCTGGAAACACCATATATTTT. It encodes CASSVGSPGNTIYF.

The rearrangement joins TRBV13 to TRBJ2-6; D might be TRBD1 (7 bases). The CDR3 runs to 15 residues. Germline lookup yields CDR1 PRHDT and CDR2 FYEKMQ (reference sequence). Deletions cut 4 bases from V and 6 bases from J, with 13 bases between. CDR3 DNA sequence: TGTGCCAGCAGCTCGCGACAGGGACTGGCCAACGTCCTGACTTTC. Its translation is CASSSRQGLANVLTF. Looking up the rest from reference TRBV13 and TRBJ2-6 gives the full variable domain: AAGVIQSPRHLIKEKRETATLKCYPIPRHDTVYWYQQGPGQDPQFLISFYEKMQSDKGSIPDRFSAQQFSDYHSELNMSSLELGDSALYFCASSSRQGLANVLTFGAGSRLTVL.